These T cell receptor beta chains were read from a single sample in a study of shared clonotypes between healthy human individuals. The repertoire was sequenced with immunoSEQ multiplex PCR; TCRdb's copy has only in-frame clones and lacks some. The data hold 550,000 to 700,000 clones, with about 80% observed a single time. Sample: memory CD4+ T cells sorted from blood. These receptor sequences come from a woman younger than 45 in good health. The CDR3 runs from the conserved cysteine through the conserved F or W. The order of the fields is D gene, V gene, J gene, clone size, CDR3 protein, CDR3 DNA. A D gene is named only where the DNA matches it firmly. Where a row states a size, it is once, few, many or the class of an expanded clone; other rows omit it.

D: TRBD1; V: TRBV29-1; J: TRBJ2-2; size: -; CDR3: CSVGRTGGTGELFF; DNA: TGCAGCGTGGGCCGGACAGGCGGCACCGGGGAGCTGTTTTTT
D: TRBD1; V: TRBV11-2; J: TRBJ1-1; size: -; CDR3: CASSRTGNEAFF; DNA: TGTGCCAGCAGCCGGACAGGTAATGAAGCTTTCTTT
D: -; V: TRBV5-4; J: TRBJ2-7; size: -; CDR3: CASSFYRDEYEQYF; DNA: TGTGCCAGCAGCTTTTATCGGGACGAGTACGAGCAGTACTTC
D: -; V: TRBV10-1; J: TRBJ2-1; size: -; CDR3: CASSESISGAGDDEQFF; DNA: TGCGCCAGCAGTGAGTCCATTTCAGGGGCCGGGGATGATGAGCAGTTCTTC
D: -; V: TRBV4-1; J: TRBJ2-1; size: once; CDR3: CASSQNTRGEQFF; DNA: TGCGCCAGCAGCCAAAATACGAGGGGTGAGCAGTTCTTC
D: -; V: TRBV2; J: TRBJ2-5; size: many; CDR3: CASSVEGIEGTQYF; DNA: TGTGCCAGCAGTGTGGAGGGGATCGAGGGGACCCAGTACTTC
D: TRBD2; V: TRBV27; J: TRBJ2-3; size: many; CDR3: CASSPYPPLAGAADTQYF; DNA: TGTGCCAGCAGTCCATACCCCCCCCTAGCGGGAGCAGCAGATACGCAGTATTTT
D: -; V: TRBV5-1; J: TRBJ2-2; size: -; CDR3: CASSLGHNTGELFF; DNA: TGCGCCAGCAGCTTGGGGCATAACACCGGGGAGCTGTTTTTT
D: TRBD1; V: TRBV5-1; J: TRBJ1-2; size: -; CDR3: CASHDRGRAAGYTF; DNA: TGCGCCAGCCACGACAGGGGGCGCGCGGCCGGCTACACCTTC
D: TRBD2; V: TRBV6-1; J: TRBJ2-2; size: few; CDR3: CASSERGLAGAGTGELFF; DNA: TGTGCCAGCAGTGAAAGGGGACTAGCGGGAGCCGGCACCGGGGAGCTGTTTTTT
D: TRBD1; V: TRBV6-5; J: TRBJ1-3; size: few; CDR3: CASSYSGTGRGNTIYF; DNA: TGTGCCAGCAGTTACTCTGGGACAGGGAGAGGCAACACCATATATTTT
D: -; V: TRBV7-8; J: TRBJ1-5; size: many; CDR3: CASSLATLQGQPQHF; DNA: TGTGCCAGCAGCTTAGCGACCCTTCAAGGTCAGCCCCAGCATTTT
D: -; V: TRBV30; J: TRBJ1-5; size: few; CDR3: CAWSKSGAGNQPQHF; DNA: TGTGCCTGGAGTAAATCTGGGGCGGGCAATCAGCCCCAGCATTTT
D: TRBD1; V: TRBV7-7; J: TRBJ2-7; size: -; CDR3: CASSCSTTGSSYEQYF; DNA: TGTGCCAGCAGTTGCTCCACGACAGGGTCCTCCTACGAGCAGTACTTC
D: -; V: TRBV4-2; J: TRBJ2-7; size: -; CDR3: CASSHSQGMHEQYF; DNA: TGTGCCAGCAGCCACTCTCAGGGGATGCACGAGCAGTACTTC
D: -; V: TRBV28; J: TRBJ1-3; size: few; CDR3: CASSSLRASGNTIYF; DNA: TGTGCCAGCTCTTCCCTTAGGGCTTCTGGAAACACCATATATTTT
D: -; V: TRBV11-2; J: TRBJ1-2; size: many; CDR3: CASSLDQWGLGYTF; DNA: TGTGCCAGCAGCTTAGATCAATGGGGCCTCGGCTACACCTTC
D: -; V: TRBV7-2; J: TRBJ1-2; size: few; CDR3: CASSYGPDYGYTF; DNA: TGTGCCAGCAGCTACGGACCGGACTATGGCTACACCTTC
D: -; V: TRBV27; J: TRBJ2-1; size: -; CDR3: CASSRLGDNEQFF; DNA: TGTGCCAGCAGTAGACTAGGCGACAATGAGCAGTTCTTC
D: TRBD2; V: TRBV6-6; J: TRBJ2-2; size: -; CDR3: CASRLLAGRNTGELFF; DNA: TGTGCCAGCAGGCTACTAGCGGGAAGAAACACCGGGGAGCTGTTTTTT
D: TRBD1; V: TRBV27; J: TRBJ2-7; size: few; CDR3: CASSFFGDSNYEQYF; DNA: TGTGCCAGCAGTTTTTTTGGGGACAGCAACTACGAGCAGTACTTC
D: -; V: TRBV4-1; J: TRBJ1-2; size: -; CDR3: CASSPNTQSNYGYTF; DNA: TGCGCCAGCAGCCCAAATACACAGTCCAACTATGGCTACACCTTC
D: -; V: TRBV5-5; J: TRBJ1-1; size: -; CDR3: CASSLLAALNRLNTEAFF; DNA: TGTGCCAGCAGCTTGCTGGCAGCGTTAAACAGACTGAACACTGAAGCTTTCTTT
D: -; V: TRBV7-8; J: TRBJ2-1; size: -; CDR3: CASSLYRGGTSNPTEQFF; DNA: TGTGCCAGCAGCTTATACAGGGGGGGGACTAGTAACCCTACTGAGCAGTTCTTC
D: -; V: TRBV21-1; J: TRBJ1-5; size: -; CDR3: CASSKAASSNQPQHF; DNA: TGTGCCAGCAGCAAAGCGGCAAGTAGCAATCAGCCCCAGCATTTT
D: -; V: TRBV6-5; J: TRBJ2-5; size: -; CDR3: CASSYSGRGKTQYF; DNA: TGTGCCAGCAGTTACTCGGGCAGGGGCAAGACCCAGTACTTC
D: -; V: TRBV6-1; J: TRBJ2-7; size: -; CDR3: CASSSGHGYEQYF; DNA: TGTGCCAGCTCAAGCGGGCACGGCTACGAGCAGTACTTC
D: -; V: TRBV30; J: TRBJ1-1; size: once; CDR3: CAWTVTGGTEAFF; DNA: TGTGCCTGGACTGTTACAGGAGGCACTGAAGCTTTCTTT
D: TRBD2; V: TRBV2; J: TRBJ2-3; size: -; CDR3: CASSGRTSPDTQYF; DNA: TGTGCCAGCAGTGGACGGACTAGCCCAGATACGCAGTATTTT
D: -; V: TRBV28; J: TRBJ2-7; size: -; CDR3: CASTARGYSYEQYF; DNA: TGTGCCAGCACTGCCAGGGGCTACTCCTACGAGCAGTACTTC
D: TRBD1; V: TRBV5-1; J: TRBJ2-2; size: once; CDR3: CASSTGTEGTGELFF; DNA: TGCGCCAGCAGCACCGGGACAGAGGGCACCGGGGAGCTGTTTTTT
D: TRBD2; V: TRBV2; J: TRBJ2-3; size: few; CDR3: CASKGQREMTDTQYF; DNA: TGTGCCAGCAAGGGTCAGCGGGAGATGACAGATACGCAGTATTTT
D: -; V: TRBV25-1; J: TRBJ1-2; size: -; CDR3: CASRDPGGYTF; DNA: TGTGCCAGCAGAGACCCGGGGGGCTACACCTTC
D: -; V: TRBV19; J: TRBJ2-1; size: few; CDR3: CASSYWDEQFF; DNA: TGTGCCAGTAGTTACTGGGATGAGCAGTTCTTC
D: -; V: TRBV28; J: TRBJ1-2; size: -; CDR3: CASSLTGHAGYTF; DNA: TGTGCCAGCAGTTTAACCGGACACGCGGGCTACACCTTC
D: -; V: TRBV5-4; J: TRBJ2-5; size: -; CDR3: CASSLSGGPGGTQYF; DNA: TGTGCCAGCAGCTTAAGTGGGGGGCCCGGTGGGACCCAGTACTTC
D: TRBD1; V: TRBV2; J: TRBJ1-5; size: -; CDR3: CASSTRQGNQPQHF; DNA: TGTGCCAGCAGTACTAGACAGGGGAATCAGCCCCAGCATTTT
D: TRBD2; V: TRBV27; J: TRBJ2-3; size: -; CDR3: CASSLGLAVNTDTQYF; DNA: TGTGCCAGCAGTTTGGGACTAGCGGTAAACACAGATACGCAGTATTTT
D: -; V: TRBV19; J: TRBJ1-5; size: -; CDR3: CASKSGQGNQPQHF; DNA: TGTGCCAGTAAAAGCGGACAAGGCAATCAGCCCCAGCATTTT
D: -; V: TRBV6-5; J: TRBJ2-5; size: once; CDR3: CASSPLSGRETQYF; DNA: TGTGCCAGCAGCCCCCTCTCAGGGAGGGAGACCCAGTACTTC
D: TRBD1; V: TRBV5-1; J: TRBJ2-7; size: -; CDR3: CASSLADRGDEQYF; DNA: TGCGCCAGCAGCTTGGCCGACAGGGGAGACGAGCAGTACTTC
D: -; V: TRBV21-1; J: TRBJ1-5; size: few; CDR3: CASSKLGGYEHSNQPQHF; DNA: TGTGCCAGCAGCAAATTAGGCGGGTACGAGCATAGCAATCAGCCCCAGCATTTT
D: -; V: TRBV7-9; J: TRBJ1-1; size: -; CDR3: CASSQYSRGETNTEAFF; DNA: TGTGCCAGCAGCCAGTATTCTCGGGGGGAAACGAACACTGAAGCTTTCTTT
D: TRBD1; V: TRBV5-1; J: TRBJ1-1; size: few; CDR3: CASSYRGPMNTEAFF; DNA: TGCGCCAGCAGCTACAGGGGCCCGATGAACACTGAAGCTTTCTTT
D: -; V: TRBV6-1; J: TRBJ2-5; size: few; CDR3: CASSERLQETQYF; DNA: TGTGCCAGCAGTGAAAGACTGCAAGAGACCCAGTACTTC
D: TRBD1; V: TRBV28; J: TRBJ2-7; size: few; CDR3: CASIKGRGLSYEQYF; DNA: TGTGCCAGCATTAAGGGCAGGGGGCTATCCTACGAGCAGTACTTC
D: -; V: TRBV19; J: TRBJ2-2; size: once; CDR3: CASRWRKSGTGELFF; DNA: TGTGCCAGTCGCTGGCGTAAATCGGGCACCGGGGAGCTGTTTTTT